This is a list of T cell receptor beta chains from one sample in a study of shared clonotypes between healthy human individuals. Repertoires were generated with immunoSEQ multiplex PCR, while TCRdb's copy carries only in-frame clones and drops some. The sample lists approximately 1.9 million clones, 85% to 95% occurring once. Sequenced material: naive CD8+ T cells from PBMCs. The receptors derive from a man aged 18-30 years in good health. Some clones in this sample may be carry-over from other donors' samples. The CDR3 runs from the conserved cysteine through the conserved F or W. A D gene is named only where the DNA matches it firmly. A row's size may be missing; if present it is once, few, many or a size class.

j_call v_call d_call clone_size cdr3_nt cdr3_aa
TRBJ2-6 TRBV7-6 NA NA TGTGCCAGCAGCCCCTCTGGGGCCAACGTCCTGACTTTC CASSPSGANVLTF
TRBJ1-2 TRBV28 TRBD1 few TGTGCCAGCAGTCGGACAGGGGAGGCAGATAACTATGGCTACACCTTC CASSRTGEADNYGYTF
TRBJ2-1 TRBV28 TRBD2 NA TGTGCCAGCAGTGTAGCGGGAGGCTCCTACAATGAGCAGTTCTTC CASSVAGGSYNEQFF
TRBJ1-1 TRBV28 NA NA TGTGCCAGCAGCCCGAGACATAGGAACACTGAAGCTTTCTTT CASSPRHRNTEAFF
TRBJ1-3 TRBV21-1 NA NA TGTGCCAGCAGCAAAGCGCTCCGAAGGATTGGAAACACCATATATTTT CASSKALRRIGNTIYF
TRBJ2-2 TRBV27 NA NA TGTGCCAGCAGGTTAACGAACACCGGGGAGCTGTTTTTT CASRLTNTGELFF
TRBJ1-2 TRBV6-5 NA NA TGTGCCAGCAGTTATTCGGCAGAGACCTATGGCTACACCTTC CASSYSAETYGYTF
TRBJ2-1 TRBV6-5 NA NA TGTGCCAGCACTCTGAGCGGAAGCTCCTACAATGAGCAGTTCTTC CASTLSGSSYNEQFF
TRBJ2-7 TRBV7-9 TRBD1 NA TGTGCCAGCAGCCCACTCAATTGGGGACAGGGGGCATACGAGCAGTACTTC CASSPLNWGQGAYEQYF
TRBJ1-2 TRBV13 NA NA TGTGCCAGCAGCTTAGGACGGGGGACGGGCGGCTACACCTTC CASSLGRGTGGYTF
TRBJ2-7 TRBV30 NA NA TGTGCCTGGATGATTAGGGGTTACGAGCAGTACTTC CAWMIRGYEQYF
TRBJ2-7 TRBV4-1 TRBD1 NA TGCGCCAGCGGATTACAGGGGGCGGACGAGCAGTACTTC CASGLQGADEQYF
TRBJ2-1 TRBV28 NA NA TGTGCCAGCAGTATCGGGGCCTACAATGAGCAGTTCTTC CASSIGAYNEQFF
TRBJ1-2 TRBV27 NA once TGTGCCAGCAGTTGGTCGCAGCGCTATGGCTACACCTTC CASSWSQRYGYTF
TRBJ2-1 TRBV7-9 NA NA TGTGCCTCGGGGACCTCATCCAATGAGCAGTTCTTC CASGTSSNEQFF
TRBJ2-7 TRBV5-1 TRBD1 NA TGCGCCAGCAGCCCCGTGGCAGGGGGCGGCTACGAGCAGTACTTC CASSPVAGGGYEQYF
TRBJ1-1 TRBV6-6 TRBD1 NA TGTGCCAGCAGAAGAGGGACAGGGCCCCACACTGAAGCTTTCTTT CASRRGTGPHTEAFF
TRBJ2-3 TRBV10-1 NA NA TGCGCCAGCAGTGAAACGGGAGATGGGACAGATACGCAGTATTTT CASSETGDGTDTQYF
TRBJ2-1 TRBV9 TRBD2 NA TGTGCCAGCAGTCCCGGGACTAGTAACAATGAGCAGTTCTTC CASSPGTSNNEQFF
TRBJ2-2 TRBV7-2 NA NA TGTGCCAGCAGCCCGGTCGGGAACACCGGGGAGCTGTTTTTT CASSPVGNTGELFF
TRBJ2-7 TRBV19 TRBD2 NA TGTGCCAGTAGTCCTTCGAGGGTAGCGGGAGGTCAAAACTACGAGCAGTACTTC CASSPSRVAGGQNYEQYF
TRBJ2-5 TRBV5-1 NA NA TGCGCCAGCAGCTTGCGGGCGAGCCAACAAGAGACCCAGTACTTC CASSLRASQQETQYF
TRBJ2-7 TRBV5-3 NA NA TGTGCCAGAACCTTTAAACAGGGTCCACGGTTCTGCGAGCAGTACTTC CARTFKQGPRFCEQYF
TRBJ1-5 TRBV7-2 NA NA TGTGCCAGCAGCGCAGGGGAATTGGGGGGATACAATCAGCCCCAGCATTTT CASSAGELGGYNQPQHF
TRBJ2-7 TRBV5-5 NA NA TGTGCCAGCAGCGGCGACTTCTACGAGCAGTACTTC CASSGDFYEQYF
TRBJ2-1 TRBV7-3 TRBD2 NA TGTGCCAGCAGCTTAAAACTAGCGGGAGGGATATCCTACAATGAGCAGTTCTTC CASSLKLAGGISYNEQFF
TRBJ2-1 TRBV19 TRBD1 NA TGTGCCAGCAGGGTGGACAGGACATACAATGAGCAGTTCTTC CASRVDRTYNEQFF